This T cell receptor beta chain comes out of a study of T cell repertoires in cytomegalovirus infection (dated by TCRdb to between 2019 and 2020). Regarding the complete study: Donor HLA type was relevant to the analysis, because carriage of CMV infection together with the matching HLA type was indicated by public TCR beta signatures.

Concerning this clonotype: Its specific antigen is unknown. No base-level quality is on record; no much larger clone is a single base apart.

The listed sequencing device is Illumina HiSeq 1500. TCRdb redid the processing of the public reads, applying fastp at Q25 and MiXCR, and retained in-frame beta chains. Each record represents a unique CDR3 protein, reported with the most common genes and DNA among its rows. The table for this sample lists approximately 750,000 distinct CDR3 sequences; about 40% of them were counted only once. The top ten clonotypes cover around 2.6% of the sample. Summary of the overall study and its limitations: In both this cohort and an independent cohort of several hundred donors, the cumulative frequency of public TCR beta family members distinguished carriers of CMV infection plus the relevant HLA type. The ex vivo response was dominated by HLA-C-restricted CMV-specific TCR beta clonotypes, which also provided the single most frequent clonotype in two of eight donors.

Deletion took 0 bases off V and 4 bases off J, with a span of 12 bases between the germline ends. The CDR3 goes from the cysteine to the phenylalanine over 14 residues. Only CDR3 DNA is held: 42 bases, read in frame from base 1. The germline V gene (reference sequence) sets CDR1 to GTSNPN and CDR2 to SVGIG. The receptor was derived from a human donor in good health (CMV status not recorded). Some clones in this sample may be carry-over from other donors' samples. The chain links TRBV30 with TRBJ1-2; 6 matching bases give a weak D call of TRBD1. Sequencing was carried out using PBMCs. For the CDR3, the sequence is CAWSVRDILYGYTF. The nucleotides are TGTGCCTGGAGTGTACGGGACATCCTCTATGGCTACACCTTC.